This is a list of T cell receptor beta chains from one sample in a study of monozygotic twins with inflammatory bowel disease. TCRdb reprocessed the 5' RACE reads, keeping one entry per CDR3 protein, no DNA. Its table lists around 380,000 distinct CDR3 sequences. The sequenced material came from blood. These receptors were collected from a human donor with ulcerative colitis or Crohn's disease, or a healthy co-twin of an affected twin (not recorded which). CDR3s include the opening cysteine and the closing phenylalanine or tryptophan. The order of the fields is V gene, J gene, CDR3 protein.

>TRBV7-2|TRBJ2-1
CASSSYMNNEQFF
>TRBV12-3/TRBV12-4|TRBJ1-1
CASSLGRRSSEAFF
>TRBV11-3|TRBJ1-5
CASSLVEYGTGYNQPQHF
>TRBV27|TRBJ2-7
CASSLGNGVSYELYF
>TRBV7-9|TRBJ2-5
CASSLEEGQTQYF
>TRBV7-6|TRBJ2-7
CASSFTGITDEQYF
>TRBV18|TRBJ1-6
CASSTRDSPNSPLHF
>TRBV28|TRBJ2-3
CASRGGGAGTDTQYF
>TRBV4-1|TRBJ2-3
CASSQVRGVASGDTQYF
>TRBV7-9|TRBJ2-3
CASSLIPSTDTQYF
>TRBV7-3|TRBJ2-1
CASSLGLAGKQFF
>TRBV19|TRBJ1-2
CATGQNYGYTF
>TRBV20-1|TRBJ1-2
CSARDWTGEYGYTF
>TRBV6-2/TRBV6-3|TRBJ2-3
CASSTGLAGDTQYF
>TRBV30|TRBJ1-4
CAWSVKRQGYEKLFF
>TRBV20-1|TRBJ2-5
CSARDPTGLAGETQYF
>TRBV28|TRBJ2-6
CASTNSGWAPNSGANVLTF
>TRBV3-1|TRBJ2-7
CASSPWTSGDTYEQYF
>TRBV5-1|TRBJ2-1
CASSPDRVGYNEQFF
>TRBV30|TRBJ2-3
CAWKGLPSDTQYF
>TRBV7-6|TRBJ2-7
CASSLAGQGRGSYEQYF
>TRBV7-9|TRBJ1-2
CASSYRDTDGYTF
>TRBV7-2|TRBJ1-3
CASSITNTIYF
>TRBV24-1|TRBJ2-2
CATSDRRDTGELFF
>TRBV6-5|TRBJ2-7
CASRPTGNYEQYF
>TRBV7-9|TRBJ2-7
CASSENQDLFEQYF
>TRBV7-2|TRBJ2-1
CASSLSGSSYNEQFF
>TRBV12-3/TRBV12-4|TRBJ1-6
CASSLFRSPLHF
>TRBV7-2|TRBJ2-2
CASSVSGGQNAGELFF
>TRBV5-1|TRBJ2-5
CASSPGTGGRGETQYF
>TRBV5-1|TRBJ2-1
CASSLEVRTSGNNEQFF
>TRBV7-9|TRBJ1-1
CASSLGMAGEAFF
>TRBV5-6|TRBJ2-3
CASSPGTSGRTDTQYF
>TRBV20-1|TRBJ2-5
CSAPPGLAVRGTQYF
>TRBV4-2|TRBJ1-5
CASSLRTGGGNQPQHF
>TRBV28|TRBJ2-7
CASKAGLASPPPYEQYF
>TRBV12-3/TRBV12-4|TRBJ2-1
CASSPGAIAGGRNNEQFF
>TRBV5-5|TRBJ2-4
CASTSGWGPKNIQYF
>TRBV6-5|TRBJ1-5
CASSVLRDRANQPQHF
>TRBV20-1|TRBJ2-3
CSARMTSGATDTQYF
>TRBV27|TRBJ2-7
CASRITGSAYEQYF
>TRBV7-2|TRBJ2-7
CASSLANIGSYEQYF
>TRBV7-2|TRBJ2-1
CASSPSRLAVYNEQFF
>TRBV6-1|TRBJ1-4
CASSEKFATNEKLFF
>TRBV15|TRBJ2-1
CATSNGVAYNEQFF
>TRBV5-1|TRBJ1-2
CASKYPGAAYGYTF
>TRBV5-1|TRBJ2-1
CASSLDSGGRNEQFF
>TRBV7-9|TRBJ2-7
CASSPLPTGSYEQYF
>TRBV5-1|TRBJ1-5
CASSNGEGDQPQHF
>TRBV11-2|TRBJ2-7
CASSLVDGRELYEQYF
>TRBV14|TRBJ1-1
CASSQFRNTEAFF
>TRBV6-2/TRBV6-3|TRBJ1-1
CASSYPYGYTEAFF
>TRBV2|TRBJ1-5
CASSAPGHPNQPQHF
>TRBV30|TRBJ1-4
CAWSQTGEKLFF
>TRBV20-1|TRBJ2-3
CSPRDTDTQYF
>TRBV20-1|TRBJ2-1
CSARGLAGAYNEQFF
>TRBV20-1|TRBJ2-1
CSAREPLAGRDEQFF
>TRBV7-2|TRBJ2-1
CASSLGQLGGDEQFF
>TRBV20-1|TRBJ1-5
CSARDITGNQPQHF